A single sample gave rise to the 23 T cell receptor beta chains below, sequenced in a study of cytotoxic CD8 clonotypes in ibrutinib-treated CLL. Repertoires were generated with immunoSEQ multiplex PCR, while TCRdb's copy carries only in-frame clones and drops some. The sample contains about 300,000 clones, approximately 76% of which appear only once. The sequencing here drew on PBMCs, taken at disease progression, from a patient treated with ibrutinib. The receptors here all came from a human donor with chronic lymphocytic leukemia.

The chain employs TRBV28 and TRBJ2-7, with D unresolved. CDR1 and CDR2 from the germline V gene are MDHEN and SYDVKM. Trimming removed 4 bases from V and 4 bases from J, with 5 bases in between. The CDR3 loop spans 11 amino acids. The CDR3 is CASSYRYEQYF. Written as DNA, the CDR3 is TGTGCCAGCAGTTACCGTTACGAGCAGTACTTC.

The chain recombines TRBV6-1 with TRBJ2-3; the D gene is possibly TRBD1 (6 bases). Between the trimmed V and J ends, which lost 6 bases and 0 bases, there was a span of 10 bases. The CDR3 runs 14 residues. Germline V gene sequence: CDR1 MNHNS, CDR2 SASEGT. CDR3 nucleotides: TGTGCCAGCAGGAGGGACATCAGCACAGATACGCAGTATTTT. It specifies CASRRDISTDTQYF.

The rearrangement joins TRBV25-1 to TRBJ1-2, with D possibly matching TRBD1 (5 bases). With 4 bases removed from V and 2 bases from J, the gap between germline ends came to 14 bases. Per the germline V gene, CDR1 is MGHDK and CDR2 is SYGVNS. The CDR3 consists of 15 residues. In DNA, the CDR3 is TGTGCCAGCAGTGCCCGGCAGGGAAAGAACTATGGCTACACCTTC. Translating gives CASSARQGKNYGYTF.

The V gene is TRBV7-2, the J gene TRBJ2-3; D perhaps matches TRBD2 (6 bases). The CDR3 loop spans 14 amino acids. Germline CDR1 SGHTA, CDR2 FQGNSA. The V end was cut by 5 bases, the J end by 6 bases, with 15 bases between. The CDR3 DNA reads TGTGCCAGCAGCCCGGGACTTCGGATGGATACGCAGTATTTT. It codes for CASSPGLRMDTQYF.

The rearrangement uses TRBV4-1 and TRBJ2-5; D remains unclear. This CDR3 is 17 amino acids long. The ends were cut back, 5 bases at V and 1 base at J, with 20 bases in the middle. Germline loops: CDR1 MGHRA, CDR2 YSYEKL. Written as DNA, the CDR3 is TGCGCCAGCAGCTCGGACCCATGGCGCCCATCCCAAGAGACCCAGTACTTC. This encodes CASSSDPWRPSQETQYF.

The rearrangement links TRBV7-5 to TRBJ2-2; the table's D call, TRBD2, has no DNA check behind it. TRBV7-5 is recorded as a pseudogene. This CDR3 spans 15 amino acids. The CDR3: CVRSLAREWGGELFF. The DNA of the CDR3 is TGTGTCAGAAGCTTAGCGCGGGAATGGGGCGGGGAGCTGTTTTTT.

The chain uses TRBV4-1 and TRBJ2-7; 11 positions agree with TRBD2. CDR1 and CDR2 from the germline V gene are MGHRA and YSYEKL. The trim removed 4 bases at V and 7 bases at J, leaving 9 bases unmatched. The CDR3 is made up of 15 amino acids. CDR3 region: CASSPGLAAAREQYF. CDR3 in DNA: TGCGCCAGCAGCCCGGGACTAGCGGCCGCTAGAGAGCAGTACTTC.

The J gene is TRBJ1-6, the V gene TRBV9, with 7 bases fitting TRBD1. Germline V gene lookup returns CDR1 SGDLS and CDR2 YYNGEE. The CDR3 covers 16 residues. The V segment lost 3 bases and the J segment 6 bases; nucleotides outside the gene matches: 9. CDR3 residues: CASSAQGQPSNSPLHF. The CDR3 region has the DNA TGTGCCAGCAGCGCACAGGGACAGCCGAGTAATTCACCCCTCCACTTT.

This clone occurred a few times. V and J are TRBV13 and TRBJ2-1; the D gene is possibly TRBD2 (5 bases). V shed 5 bases and J shed 5 bases, with 19 bases lying between them. Germline V CDR1 and CDR2: PRHDT, FYEKMQ (reference sequence). The CDR3 totals 16 residues. The CDR3 here is CASSLTTGVGNNEQFF. The DNA for the CDR3 is TGTGCCAGCAGCCTCACGACGGGCGTCGGGAACAATGAGCAGTTCTTC.

The chain recombines TRBV7-7 with TRBJ2-2, with D tentatively TRBD1 or TRBD2 (5 bases each). Germline CDR1 SSHAT, CDR2 FNYEAQ (reference sequence). V was pared by 2 bases and J by 5 bases, with 12 bases between. The CDR3 has 15 residues. The CDR3 DNA follows: TGTGCCAGCAGCTTACAGGGAGCTGGGACCGGGGAGCTGTTTTTT. Encoded protein: CASSLQGAGTGELFF.

The table lists this clone with a few counts. J is TRBJ2-7 and V is TRBV5-4; possibly TRBD2 for D (6 bases). CDR3 size: 13 residues. V gave up 0 bases and J gave up 4 bases, with 8 bases separating them. Germline lookup yields CDR1 SGHNT and CDR2 YYREEE (reference sequence). The CDR3 region is CASSLAGRYEQYF. For the CDR3, the DNA is TGTGCCAGCAGCTTGGCTGGGAGGTACGAGCAGTACTTC.

The chain has TRBV7-6 and TRBJ1-4; TRBD1 matches at 7 bases. Germline-derived CDR1 and CDR2 are SGHVS and FNYEAQ. The CDR3 runs 15 residues. V lost 2 bases to trimming and J lost 6 bases; unmatched junction nucleotides: 6. CDR3 residues: CASSLTGATDEKLFF. DNA for the CDR3: TGTGCCAGCAGCTTAACAGGGGCGACGGATGAAAAACTGTTTTTT. Filled out from reference TRBV7-6 and TRBJ1-4, the complete variable domain reads GAGVSQSPRYKVTKRGQDVALRCDPISGHVSLYWYRQALGQGPEFLTYFNYEAQQDKSGLPNDRFSAERPEGSISTLTIQRTEQRDSAMYRCASSLTGATDEKLFFGSGTQLSVL.

J is TRBJ2-7 and V is TRBV4-1; D uncertain. The CDR3 spans 13 residues. With 4 bases removed from V and 2 bases from J, the gap between germline ends came to 9 bases. Germline V CDR1 and CDR2: MGHRA, YSYEKL. CDR3 sequence: CASSRTVTYEQYF. The CDR3 nucleotides are TGCGCCAGCAGCCGGACGGTCACCTACGAGCAGTACTTC.

The chain joins TRBV11-2 to TRBJ1-1; no clear D. This CDR3 contains 14 residues. Per germline, CDR1 SGHAT and CDR2 FQNNGV. The ends were cut back, 1 base at V and 1 base at J, with 7 bases in the middle. In DNA, the CDR3 is TGTGCCAGCAGCTTAGTCTGGGCGAACACTGAAGCTTTCTTT. It specifies CASSLVWANTEAFF.

The chain links TRBV6-5 to TRBJ1-4; the D is unclear. With 2 bases removed from V and 8 bases from J, the gap between germline ends came to 9 bases. This CDR3 comprises 13 residues. Per germline, CDR1 MNHEY and CDR2 SVGAGI. The CDR3 DNA reads TGTGCCAGCAGTTACGAAGGAGGGGAAAAACTGTTTTTT. It translates to CASSYEGGEKLFF.

The chain recombines TRBV9 with TRBJ1-2; tentative D call: TRBD1 (6 bases). The germline V gene has CDR1 SGDLS and CDR2 YYNGEE. Trimming took off 3 bases at V and 8 bases at J, with 17 bases between the two ends. There are 14 residues in the CDR3. CDR3 nucleotide sequence: TGTGCCAGCAGCGCCGGCGACAGGCTCTCCGGCTACACCTTC. This encodes CASSAGDRLSGYTF. The complete variable domain, with remaining parts taken from reference TRBV9 and TRBJ1-2, reads DSGVTQTPKHLITATGQRVTLRCSPRSGDLSVYWYQQSLDQGLQFLIQYYNGEERAKGNILERFSAQQFPDLHSELNLSSLELGDSALYFCASSAGDRLSGYTFGSGTRLTVV.

The chain couples TRBV28 to TRBJ2-7; a possible D gene is TRBD2 (5 bases). The CDR3 consists of 16 residues. The germline CDR1 and CDR2 sequences are MDHEN and SYDVKM. V lost 2 bases, J lost 2 bases, and 16 bases lay in between. CDR3 amino acids: CASSLRGLAGPYEQYF. The CDR3 DNA follows: TGTGCCAGCAGTTTAAGAGGGCTAGCTGGGCCCTACGAGCAGTACTTC.

V and J are TRBV5-1 and TRBJ1-1; D unresolved. Germline V gene sequence: CDR1 SGHRS, CDR2 YFSETQ. This CDR3 is built from 15 residues. The germline V and J ends were trimmed by 4 bases and 0 bases, with 13 bases remaining between them. The CDR3 is CASSGGWRMNTEAFF. Written as DNA, the CDR3 is TGCGCCAGCAGCGGTGGGTGGAGAATGAACACTGAAGCTTTCTTT.

This clone has just a few counts. The J gene is TRBJ1-5, the V gene TRBV18; maybe TRBD1 (5 bases). Germline CDR1 and CDR2: KGHSH and LQKENI. The CDR3 is made up of 15 amino acids. The V gene lost 4 bases and the J gene lost 0 bases, with 10 bases spanning the gap. The CDR3 loop is CASSRGGNSNQPQHF. The CDR3 DNA sequence: TGTGCCAGCTCACGCGGGGGAAATAGCAATCAGCCCCAGCATTTT. Full variable domain (outside the CDR3, taken from reference TRBV18 and TRBJ1-5): NAGVMQNPRHLVRRRGQEARLRCSPMKGHSHVYWYRQLPEEGLKFMVYLQKENIIDESGMPKERFSAEFPKEGPSILRIQQVVRGDSAAYFCASSRGGNSNQPQHFGDGTRLSIL.

The rearrangement uses TRBV7-9 and TRBJ1-3; D unclear. The length of the CDR3 is 14 residues. V lost 3 bases and J lost 0, with 6 bases in between. From germline, CDR1 is SEHNR and CDR2 FQNEAQ (reference sequence). CDR3 DNA: TGTGCCAGCAGCTTTAGGCTCTCTGGAAACACCATATATTTT. It encodes CASSFRLSGNTIYF.

The V gene is TRBV9, the J gene TRBJ2-7; D could derive from TRBD1 or TRBD2 (7 bases each). This CDR3 is built from 14 residues. Germline V lookup: CDR1 SGDLS, CDR2 YYNGEE. The V gene lost 3 bases and the J gene lost 2 bases, with 12 bases spanning the gap. The CDR3 sequence: CASSATGTTYEQYF. The CDR3 DNA reads as TGTGCCAGCAGCGCGACAGGGACTACCTACGAGCAGTACTTC.

This chain uses TRBV6-5 with TRBJ2-3; D may be TRBD1 (5 bases). Trimming removed 0 bases from V and 7 bases from J, with 14 bases in between. The CDR3 extends over 15 amino acids. Germline values: CDR1 MNHEY, CDR2 SVGAGI. CDR3 residues: CASSYSIQGRHTQYF. CDR3 in DNA: TGTGCCAGCAGTTACTCGATTCAGGGTCGTCATACGCAGTATTTT.

The chain uses TRBV13 and TRBJ2-7; D perhaps matches TRBD2 (6 bases). In germline, CDR1 is PRHDT, CDR2 FYEKMQ (reference sequence). Trimming shortened V by 5 bases and J by 3 bases, and 11 bases separated the two germline ends. This CDR3 comprises 13 residues. The DNA of the CDR3 is TGTGCCAGCAGCCCCTCGGGGGACTACGAGCAGTACTTC. It translates to CASSPSGDYEQYF. Drawing the rest from reference TRBV13 and TRBJ2-7, the complete variable domain is AAGVIQSPRHLIKEKRETATLKCYPIPRHDTVYWYQQGPGQDPQFLISFYEKMQSDKGSIPDRFSAQQFSDYHSELNMSSLELGDSALYFCASSPSGDYEQYFGPGTRLTVT.